These T cell receptor beta chains were read from a single sample in a study of vaccination and CD4 T cells after COVID-19. These receptors lack a known antigen. TCRdb fed the PCR reads into MiXCR, producing one record per CDR3 protein. The sample lists approximately 7,400 distinct CDR3 sequences, approximately 74% occurring once. Sequencing was performed on CD4+ T cells from blood, cultured in vitro. These receptors were collected from a human donor who had recovered from COVID-19. Each CDR3 is given with its conserved first and last residue. D genes are given only for firm matches. A clone size is listed for some rows: how often the clone was seen (once, few, many), or a class if it is expanded.

TRBJ2-5 TRBV7-2 TRBD2 few CASMGGSGVRGTQYF TGTGCCAGCATGGGGGGGAGTGGGGTCCGGGGGACCCAGTACTTC
TRBJ2-7 TRBV19 TRBD2 once CASRREEGYSYEQYF TGTGCCAGTAGACGGGAGGAGGGATACTCCTACGAGCAGTACTTC
TRBJ1-1 TRBV6-2/TRBV6-3 TRBD1 . CASRGQMNTEAFF TGTGCCAGCAGGGGACAGATGAACACTGAAGCTTTCTTT
TRBJ2-2 TRBV15 TRBD2 few CATTPAGVTGELFF TGTGCCACCACCCCAGCGGGAGTGACCGGGGAGCTGTTTTTT
TRBJ2-2 TRBV4-2 TRBD2 . CASSQAGTRTGELFF TGTGCCAGCAGCCAAGCCGGGACTAGAACCGGGGAGCTGTTTTTT
TRBJ1-1 TRBV7-6 . . CASSLVVLGGTEAFF TGTGCCAGCAGCTTAGTTGTGCTCGGGGGCACTGAAGCTTTCTTT
TRBJ2-7 TRBV7-9 . . CASSRTVGGGPYEQYF TGTGCCAGCAGCCGAACTGTGGGGGGAGGCCCCTACGAGCAGTACTTC
TRBJ2-7 TRBV7-9 TRBD2 medium-sized CASTARASGTHEQYF TGTGCCAGCACCGCGAGGGCTAGCGGGACCCACGAGCAGTACTTC
TRBJ1-5 TRBV6-1 . . CASRQAGGEPQHF TGTGCCAGCAGACAGGCCGGAGGGGAGCCCCAGCATTTT
TRBJ1-5 TRBV6-5 TRBD1 . CASSYDRGYQPQHF TGTGCCAGCAGTTACGACAGGGGGTATCAGCCCCAGCATTTT
TRBJ1-5 TRBV19 . few CATKRLTGGANQPQHF TGTGCCACCAAGAGGTTGACCGGGGGAGCCAATCAGCCCCAGCATTTT
TRBJ2-7 TRBV6-1 TRBD2 medium-sized CASSHQLAGDDEQYF TGTGCCAGCAGCCACCAACTAGCGGGAGACGACGAGCAGTACTTC
TRBJ2-3 TRBV24-1 TRBD2 . CATSVGGSGTDTQYF TGTGCCACCAGTGTGGGGGGGTCTGGCACAGATACGCAGTATTTT
TRBJ2-7 TRBV27 TRBD1 medium-sized CASTVRTGLTYEQYF TGTGCCAGCACCGTCAGGACAGGCCTCACCTACGAGCAGTACTTC
TRBJ2-5 TRBV27 . . CASSPHPGRGFQETQYF TGTGCCAGCAGTCCACATCCGGGACGGGGCTTCCAAGAGACCCAGTACTTC
TRBJ2-7 TRBV19 TRBD1 . CASSTIPGQGGYEQYF TGTGCCAGTAGTACAATCCCGGGACAGGGGGGTTACGAGCAGTACTTC
TRBJ1-3 TRBV7-4 . . CASSLLNVSGNTIYF TGTGCCAGCAGCTTATTAAACGTTTCTGGAAACACCATATATTTT
TRBJ2-4 TRBV5-4 TRBD2 once CASSAGLAAAKNIQYF TGTGCCAGCAGCGCGGGACTAGCTGCAGCCAAAAACATTCAGTACTTC
TRBJ1-5 TRBV6-1 . few CASSDTDDQPQHF TGTGCCAGCAGTGATACGGATGATCAGCCCCAGCATTTT
TRBJ2-3 TRBV15 . . CATSSAGGVVTQYF TGTGCCACCAGTTCCGCGGGTGGGGTAGTTACGCAGTATTTT
TRBJ2-7 TRBV7-6 . . CASSSQGYEQYF TGTGCCAGCAGCTCACAGGGCTACGAGCAGTACTTC
TRBJ1-2 TRBV2 . . CASSAGQSNYGYTF TGTGCCAGCAGTGCTGGACAGTCGAACTATGGCTACACCTTC
TRBJ2-7 TRBV7-9 TRBD2 medium-sized CASSSPGGAYEQYF TGTGCCAGCAGCTCTCCGGGGGGGGCTTACGAGCAGTACTTC
TRBJ2-5 TRBV7-2 TRBD2 . CASSLEGTRRQETQYF TGTGCCAGCAGCTTAGAAGGGACTAGGCGCCAAGAGACCCAGTACTTC
TRBJ1-2 TRBV6-2/TRBV6-3 TRBD1 . CASKTGTGPTKGYTF TGTGCCAGCAAAACGGGGACAGGCCCTACCAAAGGCTACACCTTC
TRBJ1-1 TRBV6-4 . once CASSEFRNTEAFF TGTGCCAGCAGTGAGTTTAGGAACACTGAAGCTTTCTTT
TRBJ2-2 TRBV7-2 TRBD2 . CASSFLPREGELFF TGTGCCAGCAGCTTTCTTCCGCGGGAGGGGGAGCTGTTTTTT